Shown below are 5 T cell receptor beta chains from a single sample sequenced in a study of cytomegalovirus exposure and HLA in healthy donors. The method was immunoSEQ multiplex PCR; TCRdb's version includes in-frame clones alone and lacks a portion of them. The data hold about 360,000 clones, with 80% to 90% observed a single time. Sequencing used PBMCs. Every receptor here comes from a woman in her late teens or twenties in good health and CMV-seronegative.

This clone has just one count. The chain recombines TRBV6-6 with TRBJ2-3, with D unresolved. The length of the CDR3 is 14 residues. The germline V gene has CDR1 MNHNY and CDR2 SVGAGI (reference sequence). The germline V and J ends were trimmed by 0 bases and 0 bases, with 4 bases remaining between them. CDR3 loop: CASSYSTSTDTQYF. For the CDR3, the DNA is TGTGCCAGCAGTTACTCAACTAGCACAGATACGCAGTATTTT.

This chain connects TRBV29-1 to TRBJ2-1, with D unclear. Germline V gene data show CDR1 as SQVTM and CDR2 as ANQGSEA. The CDR3 consists of 11 residues. V dropped 7 bases and J dropped 4 bases, with 8 bases sitting between them. The chain's CDR3 is CSGDWYNEQFF. DNA for the CDR3: TGCAGCGGAGACTGGTACAATGAGCAGTTCTTC.

V and J are TRBV4-1 and TRBJ2-7; D gene unclear. Trimming shortened V by 1 base and J by 6 bases, and 13 bases separated the two germline ends. Per the germline V gene, CDR1 is MGHRA and CDR2 is YSYEKL. The CDR3 sequence is 14 residues long. CDR3 bases: TGCGCCAGCAGCCAAGTAGCTACCGGTAGCGAGCAGTACTTC. It translates to CASSQVATGSEQYF.

The V gene is TRBV14, the J gene TRBJ1-1, with 7 bases fitting TRBD1. Germline CDR1 reads SGHDN; CDR2 reads FVKESK. V shed 1 base and J 1 base; nucleotides not matched to a gene: 3. The CDR3 extends over 15 amino acids. The CDR3 DNA is TGTGCCAGCAGCCAAGTAGGGGGCTCGAACACTGAAGCTTTCTTT. Translated, it gives CASSQVGGSNTEAFF.

The rearrangement links TRBV5-6 to TRBJ2-5; TRBD2 matches 9 bases. Germline V lookup: CDR1 SGHDT, CDR2 YYEEEE. The CDR3 has 16 amino acids. Unmatched junction bases numbered 8, after V lost 0 bases and J lost 5 bases. The CDR3 DNA reads TGTGCCAGCAGCTTGGCCGCGGGGGGGACTGGGGAGACCCAGTACTTC. Translation: CASSLAAGGTGETQYF.